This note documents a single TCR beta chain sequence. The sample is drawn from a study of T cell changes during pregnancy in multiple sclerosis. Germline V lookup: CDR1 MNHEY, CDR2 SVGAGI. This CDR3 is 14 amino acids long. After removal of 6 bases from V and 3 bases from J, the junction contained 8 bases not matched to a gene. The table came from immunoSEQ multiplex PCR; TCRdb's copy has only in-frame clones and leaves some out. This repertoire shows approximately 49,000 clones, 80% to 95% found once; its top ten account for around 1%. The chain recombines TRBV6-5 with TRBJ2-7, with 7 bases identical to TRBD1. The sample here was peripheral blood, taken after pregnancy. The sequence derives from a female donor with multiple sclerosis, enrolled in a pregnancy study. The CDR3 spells CASSFFGQVYEQYF. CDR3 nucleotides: TGTGCCAGCAGCTTTTTTGGACAGGTCTACGAGCAGTACTTC.